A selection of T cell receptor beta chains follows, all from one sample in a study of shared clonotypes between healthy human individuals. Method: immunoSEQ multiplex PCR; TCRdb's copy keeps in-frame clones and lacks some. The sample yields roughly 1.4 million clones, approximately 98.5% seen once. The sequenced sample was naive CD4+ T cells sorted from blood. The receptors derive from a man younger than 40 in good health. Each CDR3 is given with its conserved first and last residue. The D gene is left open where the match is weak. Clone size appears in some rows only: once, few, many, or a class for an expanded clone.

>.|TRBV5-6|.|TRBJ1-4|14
TGTGCCAGCAGCCGACGGGCGCGAAATGAAAAACTGTTTTTT
CASSRRARNEKLFF
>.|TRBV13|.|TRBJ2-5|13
TGTGCCAGCAGCTACAGGGCTCGAGAGACCCAGTACTTC
CASSYRARETQYF
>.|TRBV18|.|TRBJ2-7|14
TGTGCCAGCTCACCTAGGACTGTACCCTACGAGCAGTACTTC
CASSPRTVPYEQYF
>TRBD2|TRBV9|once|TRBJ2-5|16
TGTGCCAGCAGCGTAGCTCCCACTAGCGGACAAGAGACCCAGTACTTC
CASSVAPTSGQETQYF
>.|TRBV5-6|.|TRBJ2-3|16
TGTGCCAGCGGGGCAGGGCTCCCCCTCGGGACAGATACGCAGTATTTT
CASGAGLPLGTDTQYF
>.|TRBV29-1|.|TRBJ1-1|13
TGCAGCGTTGGGGGGGGAATGAACACTGAAGCTTTCTTT
CSVGGGMNTEAFF
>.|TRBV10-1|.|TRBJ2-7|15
TGCGCCAGCAGTGAGTCGCGGGGAGTTGGCTACGAGCAGTACTTC
CASSESRGVGYEQYF
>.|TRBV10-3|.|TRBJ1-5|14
TGTGCCATCAGTGAGGGTTACCTGGATCAGCCCCAGCATTTT
CAISEGYLDQPQHF
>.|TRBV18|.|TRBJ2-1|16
TGTGCCAGCTCCCAAAGTATGCGGAACAGCTACAATGAGCAGTTCTTC
CASSQSMRNSYNEQFF
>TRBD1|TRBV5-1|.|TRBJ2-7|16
TGCGCCAGCAGCTTAGAACCGGACAGGGCAGGGTACGAGCAGTACTTC
CASSLEPDRAGYEQYF
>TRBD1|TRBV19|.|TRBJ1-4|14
TGTGCCAGTAGTGGACAGGCCCTTCGGGTAAAACTGTTTTTT
CASSGQALRVKLFF
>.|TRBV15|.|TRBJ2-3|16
TGTGCCACCAGCAGAGATCTAGCGTCTAGCACAGATACGCAGTATTTT
CATSRDLASSTDTQYF
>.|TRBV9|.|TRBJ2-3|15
TGTGCCAGCAGCGGGACTATAGCGGAGGGAAATACGCAGTATTTT
CASSGTIAEGNTQYF
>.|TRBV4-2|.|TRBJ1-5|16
TGTGCCAGCAGCCAAGATCAAGACTTAACGTGGCAGCCCCAGCATTTT
CASSQDQDLTWQPQHF
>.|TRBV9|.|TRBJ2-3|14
TGTGCCAGCAGCGTCCAAAGTGGCACAGATACGCAGTATTTT
CASSVQSGTDTQYF
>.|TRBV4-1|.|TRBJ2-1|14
TGCGCCAGCAGCCAAGATCTACGGGCCAATGAGCAGTTCTTC
CASSQDLRANEQFF
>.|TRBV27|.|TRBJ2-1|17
TGTGCCAGCAGTATTAGACAGGAGGGGGTTTCCTACAATGAGCAGTTCTTC
CASSIRQEGVSYNEQFF
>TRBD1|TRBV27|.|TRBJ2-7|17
TGTGCCAGCAGTTTATTGTCGCCGGGACAGGGGAGCTACGAGCAGTACTTC
CASSLLSPGQGSYEQYF
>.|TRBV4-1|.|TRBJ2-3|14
TGCGCCAGCAGCCAACCCTTGAGCACAGATACGCAGTATTTT
CASSQPLSTDTQYF
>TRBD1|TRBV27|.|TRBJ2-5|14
TGTGCCAGCAGTTTACAGGGGGCAAGGGAGACCCAGTACTTC
CASSLQGARETQYF
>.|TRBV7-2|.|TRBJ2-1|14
TGTGCCAGCAGCTTATCGGCTAGCAAGGATGAGCAGTTCTTC
CASSLSASKDEQFF
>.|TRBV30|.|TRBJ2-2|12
TGTGCCTGGTGGGTTGGCACCGGGGAGCTGTTTTTT
CAWWVGTGELFF
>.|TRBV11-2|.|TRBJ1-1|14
TGTGCCAGCAGCTTAGATCCATTAGGCACTGAAGCTTTCTTT
CASSLDPLGTEAFF
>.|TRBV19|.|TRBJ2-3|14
TGTGCCAGTAGTATAGAGCGGGGAACAGATACGCAGTATTTT
CASSIERGTDTQYF
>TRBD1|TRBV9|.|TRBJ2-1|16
TGTGCCAGCAGCGTAGGGCAGGGGGCGCGGGACAATGAGCAGTTCTTC
CASSVGQGARDNEQFF
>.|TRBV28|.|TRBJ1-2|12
TGTGCCAGCAGACAGCAGCCTGGGGGCTACACCTTC
CASRQQPGGYTF
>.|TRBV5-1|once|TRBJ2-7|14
TGCGCCAGCAGCCCCCGGGAGACTACCTACGAGCAGTACTTC
CASSPRETTYEQYF
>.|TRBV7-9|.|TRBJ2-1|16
TGTGCCAGCAGCTTAGAGGGCGGGCGTTCCTACAATGAGCAGTTCTTC
CASSLEGGRSYNEQFF
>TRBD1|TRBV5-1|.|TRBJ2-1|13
TGCGCCAGCGGACAGGGAACCTACAATGAGCAGTTCTTC
CASGQGTYNEQFF
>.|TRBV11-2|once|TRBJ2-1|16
TGTGCCAGCAGCTCGGACCCAACTTACTCCTACAATGAGCAGTTCTTC
CASSSDPTYSYNEQFF
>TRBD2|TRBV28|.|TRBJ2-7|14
TGTGCCAGCAGTTTAGGACTAGCGACCTACGAGCAGTACTTC
CASSLGLATYEQYF
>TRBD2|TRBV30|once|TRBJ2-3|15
TGTGCCTGGAGTAATGGGGCGGGAGTCACAGATACGCAGTATTTT
CAWSNGAGVTDTQYF
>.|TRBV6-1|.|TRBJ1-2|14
TGTGCCAGCAGTGAACTCCCACTTAACTATGGCTACACCTTC
CASSELPLNYGYTF
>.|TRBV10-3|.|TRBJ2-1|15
TGTGCCATCAGTGAGGAGGCTAATGCCTACAATGAGCAGTTCTTC
CAISEEANAYNEQFF
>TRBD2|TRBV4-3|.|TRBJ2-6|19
TGCGCCAGCAGCCAAGAAGGAACTAGCGGGTCCTCTGGGGCCAACGTCCTGACTTTC
CASSQEGTSGSSGANVLTF
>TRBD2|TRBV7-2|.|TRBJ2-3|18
TGTGCCAGCAGCTACTTGGGACTAGCGGGAGGGCCGAGAGATACGCAGTATTTT
CASSYLGLAGGPRDTQYF
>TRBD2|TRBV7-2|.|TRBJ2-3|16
TGTGCCAGCAGCTTAGGAAGCGGGAGGATCACAGATACGCAGTATTTT
CASSLGSGRITDTQYF
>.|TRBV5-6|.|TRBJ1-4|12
TGTGCCAGCACCAGAAACGGAGAAAAACTGTTTTTT
CASTRNGEKLFF
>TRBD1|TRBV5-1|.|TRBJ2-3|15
TGCGCCAGCAGCTTGGGACAGGGCGGGTCAGATACGCAGTATTTT
CASSLGQGGSDTQYF
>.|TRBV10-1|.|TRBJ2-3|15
TGCGCCAGCAGTGAGGATGCGGGCAGCACAGATACGCAGTATTTT
CASSEDAGSTDTQYF
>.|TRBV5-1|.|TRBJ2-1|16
TGCGCCAGCAGCTTGACGAGTGGACAAGGGTCGAATGAGCAGTTCTTC
CASSLTSGQGSNEQFF
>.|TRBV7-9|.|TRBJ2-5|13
TGTGCCAGCAGCCCCCTGGGCCAAGAGACCCAGTACTTC
CASSPLGQETQYF
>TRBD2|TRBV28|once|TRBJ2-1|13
TGTGCCAGCATCGGACTAGCGGGCAGTGAGCAGTTCTTC
CASIGLAGSEQFF
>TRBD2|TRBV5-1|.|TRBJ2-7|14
TGCGCCAGCAGCCGGGCGGGAGGAGCGAGCGAGCAGTACTTC
CASSRAGGASEQYF